This TCR beta chain was found in a study of CD8 T cells in Susac syndrome. V was pared by 0 bases and J by 0 bases, with 12 bases between. Germline CDR1 and CDR2: DFQATT and SNEGSKA (reference sequence). This CDR3 spans 16 amino acids. Random hexamers were used to reverse transcribe roughly 0.5 to 1 ug of RNA. With immunoSEQ multiplex PCR, TCR beta CDR3 was amplified across 54 Vbeta and 13 Jbeta. One entry per CDR3 protein, called by TCRdb with MiXCR from the immunoSEQ multiplex PCR reads. The table has around 190,000 distinct CDR3 sequences, approximately 93% seen once. Controls were drawn from healthy donors and were matched for age and sex.

Sequenced sample: CD4+ T cells from PBMCs. The chain links TRBV20-1 to TRBJ2-4; D not resolved. The clonotype originates from a human donor in good health. CDR3 amino acids: CSAREQKILAKNIQYF. As DNA, the CDR3 is TGCAGTGCTAGAGAACAGAAGATACTAGCCAAAAACATTCAGTACTTC.